These 17 T cell receptor beta chains were sequenced from one sample in a study of T-cell memory formation after mild COVID-19. TCRdb fed the 5' RACE reads into MiXCR, producing one record per CDR3 protein. The data contain around 300,000 distinct CDR3 sequences, just under 20% of them singletons. The sample was PBMCs or a T cell subset sorted from them (not recorded which). Source of these receptors: a man younger than 35 who had mild COVID-19 (a few samples of this study predate the infection). Cell type and time point are not known.

This chain uses TRBV7-2 with TRBJ1-2, with D unresolved. Germline loops: CDR1 SGHTA, CDR2 FQGNSA. Trimming pared 4 bases from V and 2 bases from J, leaving 11 bases between. The CDR3 consists of 14 residues. The CDR3 bases are TGTGCCAGCAGCTCCCCCGGACGGAACTATGGCTACACCTTC. This translates into CASSSPGRNYGYTF. The full variable domain, in which reference TRBV7-2 and TRBJ1-2 provide the parts outside the CDR3, is GAGVSQSPSNKVTEKGKDVELRCDPISGHTALYWYRQSLGQGLEFLIYFQGNSAPDKSGLPSDRFSAERTGGSVSTLTIQRTQQEDSAVYLCASSSPGRNYGYTFGSGTRLTVV.

The sample holds a few counts of this clonotype. This rearrangement joins TRBV14 to TRBJ1-1; perhaps TRBD1 as D (6 bases). CDR1 and CDR2 (germline): SGHDN, FVKESK. This CDR3 contains 17 residues. Between the trimmed V and J ends, which lost 2 bases and 0 bases, there was a span of 16 bases. For the CDR3, the DNA is TGTGCCAGCAGCCAAACAGGGAATCTGGCTATGAACACTGAAGCTTTCTTT. Its translation is CASSQTGNLAMNTEAFF.

As to this clonotype: One junction end disagrees with the germline gene, perhaps due to a read error. The chain is built from TRBV7-7 and TRBJ2-2, with 9 bases fitting TRBD1. This CDR3 region has 16 residues. Germline-derived CDR1 and CDR2 are SSHAT and FNYEAQ (reference sequence). The CDR3 region has the DNA TGTGCTAGCAGCCGATGGACAGGGGAAGGAGCCGGGGAGCTGTTTTTT. Its protein product is CASSRWTGEGAGELFF.

V and J are TRBV20-1 and TRBJ1-1, with D tentatively TRBD1 (5 bases). Germline V CDR1 and CDR2: DFQATT, SNEGSKA (reference sequence). Deletions cut 0 bases from V and 10 bases from J, with 18 bases between. This CDR3 has 14 residues. Written as DNA, the CDR3 is TGCAGTGCTAGAGATCTCCAGGGAATGAGCCGAGCTTTCTTT. It is translated as CSARDLQGMSRAFF.

This clonotype appeared a few times. J is TRBJ2-7 and V is TRBV5-1; TRBD1 aligns across 10 bases. V lost 2 bases and J lost 7; bases outside the gene matches: 6. The CDR3 contains 14 residues. Germline V CDR1 and CDR2: SGHRS, YFSETQ. CDR3 loop: CASSLRQGAWEQYF. CDR3 DNA sequence: TGCGCCAGCAGCTTAAGACAGGGGGCTTGGGAGCAGTACTTC.

The genes are TRBV14 and TRBJ1-2, with D unresolved. CDR1 is SGHDN, CDR2 FVKESK, per germline. The CDR3 loop spans 14 amino acids. V lost 0 bases, J lost 7 bases, and 12 bases lay in between. CDR3 amino acids: CASSQDWSPGGYTF. The CDR3 nucleotides read TGTGCCAGCAGCCAAGATTGGTCGCCGGGTGGCTACACCTTC.

This clonotype was counted a few times. The chain recombines TRBV23-1 with TRBJ2-1; D not resolved. TRBV23-1 is an open reading frame whose function is uncertain. The CDR3 is 15 amino acids. The V and J ends lost 3 bases and 6 bases respectively, with 15 bases between them. The CDR3, as DNA: TGCGCCAGCAGTCACCCACCCAGTTCGGTCAATGAGCAGTTCTTC. It is translated as CASSHPPSSVNEQFF.

In this sample, this clonotype turned up a few times. The CDR3 nucleotides read TGTGCCACCAGTGACCCGGCCCGGGAGGGGGGCCTGGATACGCAGTATTTT. Amino acids: CATSDPAREGGLDTQYF. V gene TRBV24-1 combines with J gene TRBJ2-3; 8 bases agree with TRBD2. CDR3 length: 17 residues. After removal of 4 bases from V and 6 bases from J, the junction contained 14 bases not matched to a gene. In germline, CDR1 is KGHDR, CDR2 SFDVKD.

The chain joins TRBV12-5 to TRBJ1-3, with a weak D call TRBD1 (6 bases). V was shortened by 4 bases and J by 4 bases, with 14 bases between the two germline ends. CDR3 length: 15 residues. Germline V gene sequence: CDR1 LGHNT, CDR2 FRNRAP. The CDR3 DNA reads TGTGCTAGTGGTTCCATCGGGGGGCGCGGAAACACCATATATTTT. It codes for CASGSIGGRGNTIYF.

This clonotype was seen a few times. The chain employs TRBV2 and TRBJ1-1, with 10 positions matching TRBD1. V lost 5 bases, J lost 5 bases, and 8 bases stayed unmatched. The CDR3 loop spans 15 amino acids. The germline V gene has CDR1 SNHLY and CDR2 FYNNEI. The CDR3 DNA reads as TGTGCCAGCAGTTACCCGACAGGGGGCGAAACTGAAGCTTTCTTT. Protein sequence: CASSYPTGGETEAFF.

This clonotype came up a few times. J is TRBJ2-3 and V is TRBV3-1; D might be TRBD2 (5 bases). The ends were cut back, 5 bases at V and 1 base at J, with 16 bases in the middle. Germline V CDR1 and CDR2: LGHDT, YNNKEL (reference sequence). The CDR3 loop spans 16 amino acids. The CDR3 coding sequence is TGTGCCAGCAGCGACGTAACAACCGGGGGCACAGATACGCAGTATTTT. Translated: CASSDVTTGGTDTQYF.

This clonotype came up a few times. V is TRBV4-1 and J is TRBJ1-1, with D maybe TRBD1 (6 bases). Trimming shortened V by 3 bases and J by 4 bases, and 12 bases separated the two germline ends. From germline, CDR1 is MGHRA and CDR2 YSYEKL. The CDR3 runs 14 residues. The CDR3 reads CASSHLKGGTEAFF. In DNA, the CDR3 is TGCGCCAGCAGCCACCTTAAGGGGGGCACTGAAGCTTTCTTT.

The chain is built from TRBV12-3 or TRBV12-4 and TRBJ2-2; 7 bases are a match to TRBD2. CDR3 length equals 16 residues. Trimming cost V 5 bases and J 7 bases; bases outside gene matches: 13. The CDR3 DNA reads as TGTGCCAGCAGTACCCCTTACGGGGGGTTGGTCGGGGAGCTGTTTTTT. It codes for CASSTPYGGLVGELFF.

This clonotype was detected only a few times. This rearrangement joins TRBV5-1 to TRBJ1-1; the match to TRBD1 covers 7 bases. Germline V gene data show CDR1 as SGHRS and CDR2 as YFSETQ. CDR3 length equals 12 residues. Trimming took 5 bases from V and 6 from J; bases not matched to a gene: 4. The CDR3 spells CASRGQSPEAFF. CDR3 nucleotides: TGCGCCAGCAGGGGACAGTCCCCTGAAGCTTTCTTT.

V and J are TRBV12-3 or TRBV12-4 and TRBJ2-5; D gene ambiguous. With 5 bases removed from V and 7 bases from J, the gap between germline ends came to 14 bases. The CDR3 consists of 13 residues. CDR3 sequence: CASSRVAALTQYF. For the CDR3, the DNA is TGTGCCAGCAGTCGGGTGGCAGCCCTGACCCAGTACTTC.

This clonotype was detected only a few times. The V gene is TRBV5-1, the J gene TRBJ2-3; D remains ambiguous. Germline V lookup: CDR1 SGHRS, CDR2 YFSETQ. V was cut by 5 bases and J by 5 bases, with 15 bases left in between. This CDR3 is 14 amino acids long. The CDR3: CASRRLLGIDTQYF. The CDR3 DNA sequence: TGCGCCAGCAGGAGGCTCCTTGGGATAGATACGCAGTATTTT.

Written as DNA, the CDR3 is TGTGCCAGCAGTCGAGGGGGCTACGAGCAGTACGTC. Its translation: CASSRGGYEQYV. This chain connects TRBV5-6 to TRBJ2-7; D possibly corresponds to TRBD1 (6 bases). Trimming removed 5 bases at V and 3 bases at J, with 9 bases between. The germline V gene encodes CDR1 SGHDT and CDR2 YYEEEE. CDR3 size: 12 residues.